The 21 T cell receptor beta chains listed next were all sequenced from one sample in a study of CD8 T cells in ankylosing spondylitis. Each CDR3 protein is one row after TCRdb ran MiXCR on the 5' RACE reads. The sample yields approximately 140,000 distinct CDR3 sequences, roughly 8.8% seen once. The source material was synovial fluid, either unsorted or a sorted T cell fraction (not recorded which). These receptors were taken from a male donor with ankylosing spondylitis.

In this sample, this clonotype is medium-sized. V is TRBV3-1 and J is TRBJ2-5, with a weak D call TRBD1 (6 bases). The CDR3 has 16 amino acids. Germline V gene data show CDR1 as LGHDT and CDR2 as YNNKEL (reference sequence). The V and J ends lost 4 bases and 5 bases respectively, with 20 bases between them. The CDR3 DNA reads TGTGCCAGCAGCCCCATCCAAACAGGGAGAGGGGAGACCCAGTACTTC. Translated, it gives CASSPIQTGRGETQYF.

In its sample, this clonotype was seen many times. V and J are TRBV5-1 and TRBJ1-5; D is uncertain. CDR3 length: 15 amino acids. The germline V gene encodes CDR1 SGHRS and CDR2 YFSETQ. V lost 0 bases and J 5 bases, leaving 12 bases between the germline ends. The CDR3 DNA is TGCGCCAGCAGCTTGGAAGGAGCCCCACATCAGCCCCAGCATTTT. Its translation: CASSLEGAPHQPQHF.

Only a few counts were recorded for this clonotype. The chain is built from TRBV2 and TRBJ2-2; 9 bases align to TRBD1. CDR1 and CDR2 from the germline V gene are SNHLY and FYNNEI. Trimming at V came to 4 bases and at J to 6 bases, leaving 6 bases not matched to a gene. This CDR3 is built from 15 residues. CDR3 in amino acids: CASSANRGQAGELFF. As DNA, the CDR3 is TGTGCCAGCAGTGCAAACAGGGGGCAGGCCGGGGAGCTGTTTTTT.

This clonotype has just a few counts. The rearrangement joins TRBV10-2 to TRBJ1-6; the D is unclear. Deletions cut 2 bases from V and 5 bases from J, with 7 bases between. The CDR3 is made up of 14 amino acids. The germline V gene encodes CDR1 WSHSY and CDR2 SAAADI. CDR3 in DNA: TGCGCCAGCAGTGAGGTTTCAGATAATTCACCCCTCCACTTT. This codes for CASSEVSDNSPLHF.

This clonotype has ten or more counts. The chain couples TRBV20-1 to TRBJ1-4, with D possibly TRBD1 on 6 matching bases. This CDR3 region has 13 residues. The V end lost 6 bases, the J end lost 7 bases, and 15 bases lay between the germline ends. The germline gives CDR1 DFQATT, CDR2 SNEGSKA (reference sequence). CDR3 loop: CSALRDIGEKLFF. The DNA of the CDR3 is TGCAGTGCCCTTCGGGACATAGGTGAAAAACTGTTTTTT.

V and J are TRBV20-1 and TRBJ1-1; unclear D gene. The CDR3 totals 13 residues. Trimming removed 4 bases at V and 0 bases at J, with 9 bases between. CDR1 and CDR2 from the germline V gene are DFQATT and SNEGSKA (reference sequence). The CDR3 DNA reads as TGCAGTGCTATATTAGACATGAACACTGAAGCTTTCTTT. Translating it yields CSAILDMNTEAFF.

In its sample, this clonotype was seen a few times. The CDR3, as DNA: TGTGCCAGCACCAAACTCGGGGGCACTGAAGCTTTCTTT. It specifies CASTKLGGTEAFF. The chain employs TRBV12-3 or TRBV12-4 and TRBJ1-1; D is perhaps TRBD1 (5 bases). The length of the CDR3 is 13 residues. V was shortened by 7 bases and J by 4 bases, with 13 bases between the two germline ends.

The sample holds many counts of this clonotype. The DNA is omitted, as the CDR3 cannot be located on it reliably, and the CDR3 follows TCRdb's listing. This chain links TRBV28 with TRBJ1-2; TRBD1 is taken as the D call from the table, unchecked against the DNA. The CDR3 totals 13 residues, both ends included. The V gene's germline CDR1 is MDHEN and CDR2 SYDVKM. This chain's CDR3 is CASSSSGGNGYTF.

This clonotype was detected only a few times. The rearrangement links TRBV9 to TRBJ2-2; D possibly corresponds to TRBD2 (6 bases). The V end was cut by 0 bases, the J end by 5 bases, with 14 bases between. CDR1 is SGDLS and CDR2 is YYNGEE in the germline V gene. This CDR3 contains 16 residues. CDR3 residues: CASSVVSSRGTGELFF. The CDR3 coding sequence is TGTGCCAGCAGCGTAGTGTCCAGCCGGGGGACCGGGGAGCTGTTTTTT. Together with reference TRBV9 and TRBJ2-2, the CDR3 gives the full variable domain: DSGVTQTPKHLITATGQRVTLRCSPRSGDLSVYWYQQSLDQGLQFLIQYYNGEERAKGNILERFSAQQFPDLHSELNLSSLELGDSALYFCASSVVSSRGTGELFFGEGSRLTVL.

The chain combines TRBV7-2 with TRBJ2-2, with D possibly being TRBD2 (6 bases). Trimming took off 6 bases at V and 4 bases at J, with 12 bases between the two ends. The germline V gene has CDR1 SGHTA and CDR2 FQGNSA. The CDR3 is 14 amino acids. The CDR3 region has the DNA TGTGCCAGCAGGTCCGGGACTGTCACCGGGGAGCTGTTTTTT. Translating gives CASRSGTVTGELFF.

Many counts were recorded for this clonotype. The chain carries TRBV4-3 and TRBJ2-3; 10 bases line up with TRBD2. Germline CDR1 is LGHNA and CDR2 is YSLEER. The CDR3 is made up of 16 amino acids. Trimming removed 1 base from V and 4 bases from J; junction bases left unmatched: 5. The CDR3 coding sequence is TGCGCCAGCAGCCAAGTCGAAGCGGGAGGGCCAGATACGCAGTATTTT. Residues: CASSQVEAGGPDTQYF.

This clonotype was counted many times. The chain employs TRBV6-1 and TRBJ1-1; D uncertain. Germline V CDR1 and CDR2: MNHNS, SASEGT. V was pared by 11 bases and J by 4 bases, with 17 bases between. CDR3 length equals 13 residues. The CDR3 DNA follows: TGTGCCTCGGCCGTATCGGGGATCACTGAAGCTTTCTTT. It codes for CASAVSGITEAFF.

There are many counts of this clonotype. The rearrangement uses TRBV3-1 and TRBJ2-7; perhaps D is TRBD1 or TRBD2 (5 bases each). V was clipped by 1 base and J by 7 bases, with 17 bases between them. The CDR3 length is 15 residues. Germline lookup yields CDR1 LGHDT and CDR2 YNNKEL (reference sequence). CDR3 protein: CASSQGPLQGTEQYF. The CDR3 coding sequence is TGTGCCAGCAGCCAAGGTCCACTGCAAGGGACGGAGCAGTACTTC.

This clonotype was observed a handful of times. The chain is built from TRBV11-2 and TRBJ2-1, with 9 bases lining up with TRBD2. After removal of 0 bases from V and 14 bases from J, the junction contained 5 bases not matched to a gene. Germline CDR1 SGHAT, CDR2 FQNNGV. The CDR3 has 13 amino acids. The CDR3 region is CASSLDGGRVKFF. CDR3 bases: TGTGCCAGCAGCTTAGACGGCGGGAGGGTGAAGTTCTTC.

This clonotype occurred a few times. The chain is built from TRBV4-2 and TRBJ2-7; D is possibly TRBD2 (6 bases). The CDR3 is 15 amino acids. V lost 2 bases and J 1 base, leaving 12 bases between the germline ends. The germline CDR1 and CDR2 sequences are LGHNA and YNFKEQ. Written as DNA, the CDR3 is TGTGCCAGCAGCCAACCGGGAGCCATATCCTACGAGCAGTACTTC. Translating it yields CASSQPGAISYEQYF.

This clonotype has at least ten counts. This sequence joins TRBV10-3 and TRBJ2-1, with 11 bases that match TRBD2. J was trimmed by 0 bases and V by 6 bases; bases with no gene match: 7. CDR3 length: 17 amino acids. Germline CDR1 ENHRY, CDR2 SYGVKD. DNA for the CDR3: TGTGCCATCAGATCGACTAGCGGGAAGAGCTCCTACAATGAGCAGTTCTTC. It specifies CAIRSTSGKSSYNEQFF.

This clonotype was recorded at least ten times. The chain joins TRBV6-1 to TRBJ1-2, with D possibly being TRBD1 (6 bases). The germline V gene encodes CDR1 MNHNS and CDR2 SASEGT. V lost 6 bases and J lost 4, with 21 bases in between. The CDR3 runs 16 residues. The CDR3 DNA is TGTGCCAGCAGGAATGACAGGAAAGGCATAGGCTATGGCTACACCTTC. Amino acid sequence: CASRNDRKGIGYGYTF.

This clonotype was counted between two and nine times. V usage is TRBV10-2 and J usage is TRBJ2-3; D remains unclear. The germline V gene has CDR1 WSHSY and CDR2 SAAADI. V gave up 4 bases and J gave up 1 base, with 12 bases separating them. This CDR3 contains 15 residues. The CDR3 spells CASSVVRVGTDTQYF. CDR3 nucleotides: TGCGCCAGCAGTGTAGTAAGGGTAGGCACAGATACGCAGTATTTT.

This rearrangement joins TRBV20-1 to TRBJ2-7; 7 nucleotides match TRBD1. The ends lost 0 bases at V and 2 bases at J; junction bases unmatched: 10. CDR1 is DFQATT and CDR2 is SNEGSKA in the germline V gene (reference sequence). The CDR3 runs to 16 residues. The CDR3 reads CSARDRYRGETYEQYF. The CDR3 coding sequence is TGCAGTGCTAGAGATCGGTACAGGGGCGAAACCTACGAGCAGTACTTC.

The sample holds many counts of this clonotype. This chain connects TRBV6-2 or TRBV6-3 to TRBJ2-3; D call uncertain. This CDR3 comprises 13 residues. Trimming left V 4 bases short and J 3 bases short, with 8 bases between. Germline values: CDR1 MNHEY, CDR2 SVGEGT. The CDR3 reads CASSWMGTDTQYF. The CDR3 nucleotides read TGTGCCAGCAGTTGGATGGGAACAGATACGCAGTATTTT.

CDR3 amino acids: CASSSQEYGYTF. DNA of the CDR3: TGTGCCAGCAGCTCGCAGGAGTATGGCTACACCTTC. The chain carries TRBV5-5 and TRBJ1-2; D uncertain. V dropped 3 bases and J dropped 5 bases, with 8 bases sitting between them. Germline V CDR1 and CDR2: SGHKS, YYEKEE (reference sequence). The CDR3 loop spans 12 amino acids.